This TCR beta chain emerged from a study of beta chain features in type 1 diabetes. This clone came up a few times. Expressed TCRB transcripts were sequenced because the isolated RNA had all been reverse transcribed beforehand. Assay: immunoSEQ multiplex PCR; the TCRdb copy retains only in-frame clones and omits some. This table holds about 200,000 clones, about a tenth found once. Losses at the gene ends were 5 bases for V and 4 bases for J; bases not matched to a gene: 4. The germline V gene encodes CDR1 SGHTA and CDR2 FQGNSA. The CDR3 has 14 residues. The clonotype originates from a man in his late teens or twenties in good health. The specimen sequenced was central memory CD4+ T cells from blood. The chain links TRBV7-2 to TRBJ2-1, with 8 bases aligning to TRBD1. DNA for the CDR3: TGTGCCAGCAGCCCGGGGACAGGTTACAATGAGCAGTTCTTC. This encodes CASSPGTGYNEQFF. Together with reference TRBV7-2 and TRBJ2-1, the CDR3 gives the full variable domain: GAGVSQSPSNKVTEKGKDVELRCDPISGHTALYWYRQSLGQGLEFLIYFQGNSAPDKSGLPSDRFSAERTGGSVSTLTIQRTQQEDSAVYLCASSPGTGYNEQFFGPGTRLTVL.